This TCR beta chain was sequenced for a study of beta chain features in type 1 diabetes. As every portion of the isolated RNA was reverse transcribed, the sequencing read expressed TCRB transcripts. TCRdb's copy holds only in-frame clones and misses some; the assay was immunoSEQ multiplex PCR. Of fewer than 350,000 clones listed, about 20% are singletons. In this sample, this clone turned up a few times. The germline V gene has CDR1 LNHNV and CDR2 YYDKDF (reference sequence). With 1 base clipped from V and 2 bases from J, the junction kept 4 bases outside the gene matches. This CDR3 has 17 residues. The receptor's source is a woman under 30 in good health. The V call is TRBV15, the J call TRBJ2-6; 8 nucleotides agree with TRBD1. The sequenced sample was naive CD4+ T cells from blood. CDR3 protein: CATSRGTGSPGANVLTF. DNA of the CDR3: TGTGCCACCAGCAGAGGGACAGGGAGCCCTGGGGCCAACGTCCTGACTTTC.